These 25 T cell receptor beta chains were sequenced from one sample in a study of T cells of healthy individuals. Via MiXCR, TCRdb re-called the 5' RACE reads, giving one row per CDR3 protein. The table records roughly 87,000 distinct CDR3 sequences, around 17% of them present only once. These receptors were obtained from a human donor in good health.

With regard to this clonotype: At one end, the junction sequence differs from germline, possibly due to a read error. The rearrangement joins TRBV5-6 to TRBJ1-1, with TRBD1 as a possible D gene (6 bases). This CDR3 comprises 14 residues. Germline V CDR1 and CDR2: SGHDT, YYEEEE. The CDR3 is CASSLINGGGEASF. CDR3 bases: TGTGCCAGCAGCTTGATAAACGGGGGCGGAGAAGCTTCCTTT.

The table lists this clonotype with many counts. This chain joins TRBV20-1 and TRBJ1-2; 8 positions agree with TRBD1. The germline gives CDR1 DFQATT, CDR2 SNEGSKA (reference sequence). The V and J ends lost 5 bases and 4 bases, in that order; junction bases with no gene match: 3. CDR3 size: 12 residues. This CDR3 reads CSALTGGYGYTF. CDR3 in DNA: TGCAGTGCTCTTACAGGGGGCTATGGCTACACCTTC.

DNA of the CDR3: TGTGCCATCAGCGGGACGGATTCCTACGAGCAGTACTTC. Amino acids: CAISGTDSYEQYF. The chain employs TRBV10-3 and TRBJ2-7, with D perhaps assigned TRBD1 or TRBD2 (5 bases each). The germline gives CDR1 ENHRY, CDR2 SYGVKD. Trimming removed 6 bases from V and 1 base from J, with 10 bases in between. This CDR3 region has 13 residues.

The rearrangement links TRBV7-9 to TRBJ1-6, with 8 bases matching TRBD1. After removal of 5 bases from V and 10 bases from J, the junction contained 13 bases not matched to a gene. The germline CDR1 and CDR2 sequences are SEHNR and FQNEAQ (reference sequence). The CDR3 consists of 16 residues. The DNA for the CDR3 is TGTGCCAGCAGCCCCCGGACAGGGCGGTTGCGATCACCCCTCCACTTT. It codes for CASSPRTGRLRSPLHF.

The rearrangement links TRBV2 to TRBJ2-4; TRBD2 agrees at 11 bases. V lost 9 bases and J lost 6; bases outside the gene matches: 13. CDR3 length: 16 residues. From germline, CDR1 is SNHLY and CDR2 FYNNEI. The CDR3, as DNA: TGTGCCAGTAGCATGGAGCTAGCGGGGGGCTTAAACATTCAGTACTTC. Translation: CASSMELAGGLNIQYF.

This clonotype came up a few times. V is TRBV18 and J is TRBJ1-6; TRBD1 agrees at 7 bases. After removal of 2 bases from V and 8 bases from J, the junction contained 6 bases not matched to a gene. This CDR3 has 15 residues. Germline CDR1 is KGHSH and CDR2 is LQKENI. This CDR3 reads CASSPATGRDSPLHF. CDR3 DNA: TGTGCCAGCTCACCAGCGACAGGGCGGGATTCACCCCTCCACTTT.

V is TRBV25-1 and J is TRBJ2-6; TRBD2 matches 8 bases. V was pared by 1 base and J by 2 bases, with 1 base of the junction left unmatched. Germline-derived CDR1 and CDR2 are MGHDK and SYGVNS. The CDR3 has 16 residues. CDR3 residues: CASSESGRAGANVLTF. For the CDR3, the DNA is TGTGCCAGCAGTGAATCCGGGAGGGCTGGGGCCAACGTCCTGACTTTC.

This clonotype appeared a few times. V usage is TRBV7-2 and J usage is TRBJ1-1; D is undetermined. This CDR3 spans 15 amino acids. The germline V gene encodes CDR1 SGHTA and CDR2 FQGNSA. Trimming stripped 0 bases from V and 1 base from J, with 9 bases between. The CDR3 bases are TGTGCCAGCAGCTTAGCGCGGGTAGCGAACACTGAAGCTTTCTTT. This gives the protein CASSLARVANTEAFF.

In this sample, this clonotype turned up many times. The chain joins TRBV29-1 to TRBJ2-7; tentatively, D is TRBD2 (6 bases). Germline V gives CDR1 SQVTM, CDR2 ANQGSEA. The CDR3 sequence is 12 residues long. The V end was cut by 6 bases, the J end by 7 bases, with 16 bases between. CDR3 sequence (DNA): TGCAGCGTCGGGAACGGGAGTGGGGAGCAGTACTTC. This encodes CSVGNGSGEQYF.

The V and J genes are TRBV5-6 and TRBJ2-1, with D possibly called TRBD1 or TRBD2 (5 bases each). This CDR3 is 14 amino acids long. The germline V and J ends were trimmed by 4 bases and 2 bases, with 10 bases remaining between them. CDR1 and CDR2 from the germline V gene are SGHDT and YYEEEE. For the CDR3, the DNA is TGTGCCAGCAGCCTCCGGGGCGCCTACAATGAGCAGTTCTTC. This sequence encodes CASSLRGAYNEQFF.

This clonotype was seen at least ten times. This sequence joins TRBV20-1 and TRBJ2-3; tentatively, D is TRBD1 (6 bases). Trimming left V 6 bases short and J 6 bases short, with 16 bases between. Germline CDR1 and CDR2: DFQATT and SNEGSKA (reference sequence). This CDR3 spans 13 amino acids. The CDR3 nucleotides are TGCAGTGCCACAGGGAGTTACTTGGATACGCAGTATTTT. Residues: CSATGSYLDTQYF.

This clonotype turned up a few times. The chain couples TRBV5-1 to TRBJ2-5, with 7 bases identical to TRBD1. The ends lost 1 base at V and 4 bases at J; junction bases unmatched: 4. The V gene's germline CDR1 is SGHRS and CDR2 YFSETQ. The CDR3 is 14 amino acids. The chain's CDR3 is CASSLSTGRETQYF. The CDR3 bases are TGCGCCAGCAGCTTGTCGACAGGGAGAGAGACCCAGTACTTC.

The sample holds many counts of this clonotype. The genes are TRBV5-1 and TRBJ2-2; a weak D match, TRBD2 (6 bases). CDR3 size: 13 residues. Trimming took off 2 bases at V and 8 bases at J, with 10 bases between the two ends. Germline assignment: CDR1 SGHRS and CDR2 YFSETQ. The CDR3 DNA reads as TGCGCCAGCAGCTTCTCTAGCGCGGGGGAGCTGTTTTTT. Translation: CASSFSSAGELFF.

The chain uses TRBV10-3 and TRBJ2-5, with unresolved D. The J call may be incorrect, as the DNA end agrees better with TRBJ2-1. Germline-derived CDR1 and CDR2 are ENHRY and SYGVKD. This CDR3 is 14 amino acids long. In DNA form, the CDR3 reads TGTGCCATCAGCAAGCTAAACTCCTACAATGAGCAGTTCTTC. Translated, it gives CAISKLNSYNEQFF.

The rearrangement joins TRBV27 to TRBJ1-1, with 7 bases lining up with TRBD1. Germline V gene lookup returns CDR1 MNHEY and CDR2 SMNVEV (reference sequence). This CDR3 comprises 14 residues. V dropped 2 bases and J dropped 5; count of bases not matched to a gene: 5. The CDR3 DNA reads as TGTGCCAGCAGTTTAGAGGGGGCAGGAACTGAAGCTTTCTTT. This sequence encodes CASSLEGAGTEAFF.

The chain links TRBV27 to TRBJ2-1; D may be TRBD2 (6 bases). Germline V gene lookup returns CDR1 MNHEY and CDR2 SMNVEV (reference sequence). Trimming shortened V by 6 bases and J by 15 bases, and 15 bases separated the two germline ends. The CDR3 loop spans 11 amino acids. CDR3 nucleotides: TGTGCCAGCAGCCACGGGAGAGAACGGTTCTTC. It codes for CASSHGRERFF.

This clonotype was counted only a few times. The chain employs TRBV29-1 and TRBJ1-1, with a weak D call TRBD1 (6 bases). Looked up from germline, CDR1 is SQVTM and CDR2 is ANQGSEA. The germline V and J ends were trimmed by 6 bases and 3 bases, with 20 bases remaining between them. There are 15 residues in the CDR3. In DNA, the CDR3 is TGCAGCGTGGATACAGGGTGGAGTTCGGACACTGAAGCTTTCTTT. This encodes CSVDTGWSSDTEAFF.

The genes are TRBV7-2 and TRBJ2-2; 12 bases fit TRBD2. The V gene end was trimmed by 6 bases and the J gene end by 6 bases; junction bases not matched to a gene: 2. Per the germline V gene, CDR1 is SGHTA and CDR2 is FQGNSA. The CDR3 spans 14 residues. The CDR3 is CASSSSGRAGELFF. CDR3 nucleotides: TGTGCCAGCAGTTCTAGCGGGAGGGCCGGGGAGCTGTTTTTT.

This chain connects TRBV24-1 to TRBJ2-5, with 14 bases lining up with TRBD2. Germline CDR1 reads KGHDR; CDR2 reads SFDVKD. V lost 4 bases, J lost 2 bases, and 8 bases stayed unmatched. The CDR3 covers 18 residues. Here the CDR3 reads CATSDPGLAGDNQETQYF. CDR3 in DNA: TGTGCCACCAGTGACCCGGGACTAGCGGGGGACAATCAAGAGACCCAGTACTTC.

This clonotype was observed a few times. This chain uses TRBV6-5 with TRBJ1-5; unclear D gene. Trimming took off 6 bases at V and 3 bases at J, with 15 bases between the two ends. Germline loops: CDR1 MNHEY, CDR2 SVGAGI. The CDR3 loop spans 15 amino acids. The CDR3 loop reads CASSRSGSNNQPQHF. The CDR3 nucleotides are TGTGCCAGCAGCAGGTCCGGGAGCAACAATCAGCCCCAGCATTTT.

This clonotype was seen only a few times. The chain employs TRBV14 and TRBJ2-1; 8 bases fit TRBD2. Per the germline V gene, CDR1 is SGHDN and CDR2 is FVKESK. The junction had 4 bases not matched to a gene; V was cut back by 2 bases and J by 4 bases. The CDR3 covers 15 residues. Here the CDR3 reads CASSQISGAYNEQFF. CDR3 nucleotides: TGTGCCAGCAGCCAAATTAGCGGGGCTTACAATGAGCAGTTCTTC.

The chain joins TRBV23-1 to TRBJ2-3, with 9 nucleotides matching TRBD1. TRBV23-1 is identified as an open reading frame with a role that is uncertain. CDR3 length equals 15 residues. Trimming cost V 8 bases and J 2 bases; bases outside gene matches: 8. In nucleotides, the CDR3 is TGCGCCAGCCCCGCGGGACAGGGTATCACAGATACGCAGTATTTT. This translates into CASPAGQGITDTQYF.

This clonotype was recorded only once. The CDR3 DNA sequence: TGTGCCAGCAGCTGGGACAGTTCTACCTACGAGCAGTACTTC. It yields the protein CASSWDSSTYEQYF. The V call is TRBV28, the J call TRBJ2-7; 7 positions agree with TRBD1. CDR3 length equals 14 residues. J was trimmed by 2 bases and V by 6 bases; bases with no gene match: 7. Germline V gene lookup returns CDR1 MDHEN and CDR2 SYDVKM.

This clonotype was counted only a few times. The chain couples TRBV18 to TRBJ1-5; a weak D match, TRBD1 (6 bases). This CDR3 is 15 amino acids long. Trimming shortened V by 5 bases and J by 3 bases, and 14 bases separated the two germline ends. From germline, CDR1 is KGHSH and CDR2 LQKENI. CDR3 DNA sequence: TGTGCCAGCTCATTCGAGTGGGGGGCCAATCAGCCCCAGCATTTT. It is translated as CASSFEWGANQPQHF.

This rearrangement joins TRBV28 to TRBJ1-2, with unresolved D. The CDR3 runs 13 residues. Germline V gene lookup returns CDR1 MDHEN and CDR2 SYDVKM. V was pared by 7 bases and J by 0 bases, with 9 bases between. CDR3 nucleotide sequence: TGTGCCAGCATGACCGTTTCTAACTATGGCTACACCTTC. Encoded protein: CASMTVSNYGYTF.